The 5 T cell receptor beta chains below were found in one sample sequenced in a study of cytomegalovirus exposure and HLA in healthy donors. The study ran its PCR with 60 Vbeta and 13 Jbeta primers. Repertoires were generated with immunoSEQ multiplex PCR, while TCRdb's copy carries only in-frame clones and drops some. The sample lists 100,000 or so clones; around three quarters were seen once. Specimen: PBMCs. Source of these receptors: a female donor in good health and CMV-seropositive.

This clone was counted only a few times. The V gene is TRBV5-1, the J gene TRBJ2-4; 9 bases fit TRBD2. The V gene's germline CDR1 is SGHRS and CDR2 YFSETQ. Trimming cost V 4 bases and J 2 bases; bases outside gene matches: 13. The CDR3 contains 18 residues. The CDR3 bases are TGCGCCAGCAGCCCCGTGGCCGCTAGCGGGATAACCAAAAACATTCAGTACTTC. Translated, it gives CASSPVAASGITKNIQYF.

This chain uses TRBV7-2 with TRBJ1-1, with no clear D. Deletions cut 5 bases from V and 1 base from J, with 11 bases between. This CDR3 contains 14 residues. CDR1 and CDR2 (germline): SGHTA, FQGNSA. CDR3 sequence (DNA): TGTGCCAGCAGCGTCGACAATAGGAACACTGAAGCTTTCTTT. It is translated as CASSVDNRNTEAFF.

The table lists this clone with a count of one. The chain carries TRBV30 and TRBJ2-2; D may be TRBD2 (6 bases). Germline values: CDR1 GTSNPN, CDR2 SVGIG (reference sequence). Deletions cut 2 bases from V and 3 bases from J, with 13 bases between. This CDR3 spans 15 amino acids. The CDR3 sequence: CAWSPGDFYTGELFF. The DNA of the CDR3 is TGTGCCTGGAGTCCCGGGGACTTCTACACCGGGGAGCTGTTTTTT.

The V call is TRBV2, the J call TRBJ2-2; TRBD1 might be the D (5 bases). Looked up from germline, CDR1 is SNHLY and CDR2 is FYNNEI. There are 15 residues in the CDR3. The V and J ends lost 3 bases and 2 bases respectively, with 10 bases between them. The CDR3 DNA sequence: TGTGCCAGCAGTGAGCGGTGGGGCAACACCGGGGAGCTGTTTTTT. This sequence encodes CASSERWGNTGELFF.

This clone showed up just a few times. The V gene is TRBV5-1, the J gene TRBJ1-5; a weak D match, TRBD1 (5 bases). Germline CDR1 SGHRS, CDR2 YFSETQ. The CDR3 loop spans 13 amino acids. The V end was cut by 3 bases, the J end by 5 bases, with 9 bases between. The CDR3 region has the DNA TGCGCCAGCAGCTACGGGGGGGATCAGCCCCAGCATTTT. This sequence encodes CASSYGGDQPQHF.